One T cell receptor beta chain is described in this entry. The antigen is not known. These data are taken from a study of identifying expanded T cells in peripheral blood. General study points: Variance in clone template counts between two-week samples significantly increased with total template count across all healthy donors. Over approximately two and four weeks, about 15 and 18 clones changed, versus more than 1 between replicates.

Healthy donors had no documented immune events, such as infections, while sampled. Germline values: CDR1 SGHRS, CDR2 YFSETQ. V lost 1 base, J lost 3 bases, and 14 bases lay in between. The CDR3 has 15 residues. Profiling relied on immunoSEQ multiplex PCR, and the TCRdb table lists in-frame clones only, not all of them. The table shows some 77,000 clones, with 88% occurring only once. The sample consisted of blood. The clonotype originates from a person between 18 and 69 years old in good health. The gene calls are TRBV5-1 and TRBJ2-7, with D uncertain. As DNA, the CDR3 is TGCGCCAGCAGCTTGTTAGGCGACACCGACTACGAGCAGTACTTC. Translation: CASSLLGDTDYEQYF.